Listed below are T cell receptor beta chains from one sample, sequenced in a study of shared clonotypes between healthy human individuals. Here immunoSEQ multiplex PCR was the method, and the copy in TCRdb shows in-frame clones only, minus some. Of some 980,000 clones in the sample, more than 75% were seen once. The sequenced sample consisted of memory CD4+ T cells sorted from blood. Every receptor here comes from a man between 18 and 35 years old in good health. CDR3s include the opening cysteine and the closing phenylalanine or tryptophan. A D gene is named only where the DNA matches it firmly. Where a row states a size, it is once, few, many or the class of an expanded clone; other rows omit it.

CDR3	DNA	J	V	D	size
CASSLGGENEKLFF	TGCGCCAGCAGCCTAGGGGGGGAGAATGAAAAACTGTTTTTT	TRBJ1-4	TRBV5-1	NA	NA
CASSGGPSNEQFF	TGTGCCAGCAGTGGCGGGCCCAGCAATGAGCAGTTCTTC	TRBJ2-1	TRBV25-1	NA	NA
CASSYLSGGTYNEQFF	TGTGCCAGCAGTTACCTTAGCGGGGGAACCTACAATGAGCAGTTCTTC	TRBJ2-1	TRBV6-5	TRBD2	NA
CASSTGDSRQFF	TGTGCCAGTAGTACCGGGGACAGCCGGCAGTTCTTC	TRBJ2-1	TRBV19	TRBD1	NA
CAAMGGWFTGELFF	TGTGCCGCCATGGGGGGGTGGTTCACCGGGGAGCTGTTTTTT	TRBJ2-2	TRBV30	TRBD2	NA
CASSSRGNTGELFF	TGTGCCAGCAGCTCCCGGGGGAACACCGGGGAGCTGTTTTTT	TRBJ2-2	TRBV5-8	NA	NA
CASSIEAGEAFF	TGTGCCAGTAGTATAGAAGCTGGTGAAGCTTTCTTT	TRBJ1-1	TRBV19	NA	NA
CASSSGSVAGTDTQYF	TGTGCCAGCAGCTCTGGGTCGGTAGCGGGGACAGATACGCAGTATTTT	TRBJ2-3	TRBV5-4	TRBD2	NA
CASSIEGRGGNQPQHF	TGTGCCAGTAGTATAGAAGGCAGGGGAGGCAATCAGCCCCAGCATTTT	TRBJ1-5	TRBV19	NA	NA
CASTSRGNTEAFF	TGTGCCAGCACCTCGAGGGGGAACACTGAAGCTTTCTTT	TRBJ1-1	TRBV6-1	NA	few
CATSPVVLAGTQYF	TGTGCCACCTCGCCTGTGGTCCTAGCGGGTACGCAGTATTTT	TRBJ2-3	TRBV5-4	TRBD2	once
CAISEVGQTQNGYTF	TGTGCCATCAGTGAAGTGGGACAGACGCAGAATGGCTACACCTTC	TRBJ1-2	TRBV10-3	TRBD1	NA
CASSFNPSGFSYEQYF	TGCGCCAGCAGCTTCAATCCTAGCGGGTTCTCCTACGAGCAGTACTTC	TRBJ2-7	TRBV5-1	TRBD2	NA
CASSVGPGALADTQYF	TGTGCCAGCAGCGTAGGCCCAGGCGCCTTGGCAGATACGCAGTATTTT	TRBJ2-3	TRBV9	NA	NA
CASSRGRGNEKLFF	TGTGCCAGTAGCAGGGGGCGCGGAAATGAAAAACTGTTTTTT	TRBJ1-4	TRBV19	TRBD1	few
CASLKTGGAYGYTF	TGTGCCAGCCTAAAGACAGGGGGTGCCTATGGCTACACCTTC	TRBJ1-2	TRBV19	TRBD1	few
CASSMGGGHEQYF	TGTGCCAGTAGTATGGGAGGGGGCCACGAGCAGTACTTC	TRBJ2-7	TRBV19	NA	NA
CASTGFSNQPQHF	TGTGCCAGCACAGGGTTTAGCAATCAGCCCCAGCATTTT	TRBJ1-5	TRBV18	NA	NA
CASSSGQGNSNNSPLHF	TGTGCCAGCAGTTCCGGACAGGGTAACTCTAATAATTCACCCCTCCACTTT	TRBJ1-6	TRBV28	TRBD1	once
CASSLLADFGNTIYF	TGTGCCAGCAGCCTACTGGCGGATTTCGGAAACACCATATATTTT	TRBJ1-3	TRBV9	NA	many
CASSSGLAGHNEQFF	TGTGCCAGCAGCTCGGGACTAGCGGGTCACAATGAGCAGTTCTTC	TRBJ2-1	TRBV11-2	TRBD2	once
CASSLRTGGNYEQYF	TGCGCCAGCAGCTTGCGCACAGGGGGCAACTACGAGCAGTACTTC	TRBJ2-7	TRBV5-1	TRBD1	NA
CASRSVSEAFF	TGTGCCAGTAGAAGTGTATCTGAAGCTTTCTTT	TRBJ1-1	TRBV19	NA	NA
CASTLDSYEQYF	TGTGCCAGCACCTTAGACTCCTACGAGCAGTACTTC	TRBJ2-7	TRBV6-5	NA	NA
CASSLFFRDYNSPLHF	TGTGCCAGCAGCTTGTTCTTCAGGGACTATAATTCACCCCTCCACTTT	TRBJ1-6	TRBV5-5	NA	NA
CASSETGGARNTIYF	TGTGCCAGCAGTGAAACGGGTGGGGCGCGGAACACCATATATTTT	TRBJ1-3	TRBV2	NA	NA
CASSQEYYGYTF	TGTGCCAGCAGCCAGGAGTACTATGGCTACACCTTC	TRBJ1-2	TRBV28	NA	NA